This T cell receptor (beta chain) was documented in a study of regulatory T cells in long-lasting Graves disease. This sample's time point: newly diagnosed GD, antithyroid drugs for less than 3 months. PBMC RNA was the source of the TCR library. Germline V gene data show CDR1 as SGHNT and CDR2 as YYREEE (reference sequence). Trimming removed 7 bases from V and 7 bases from J, with 12 bases in between. The CDR3 spans 13 residues. Arm-PCR of CDR3 regions with iRepertoire HTBI primers generated TCR beta libraries. MiXCR, applied by TCRdb to the multiplex PCR reads, yields one record per CDR3 protein. The repertoire holds a few hundred thousand distinct CDR3 sequences, with approximately 15% as singletons. These data were also filed under a second study, of T cells in Graves' hyperthyroidism and ophthalmopathy.

Sequencing used peripheral blood mononuclear cells (PBMCs), obtained at new diagnosis, from a patient treated with antithyroid drugs. The receptor comes from a man in his forties or fifties with Graves disease. The gene calls are TRBV5-4 and TRBJ1-6; the D is unclear. CDR3 residues: CASSRTQNSPLHF. In DNA, the CDR3 is TGTGCCAGCTCAAGGACCCAAAATTCACCCCTCCACTTT.